Below, 32 T cell receptor beta chains from the same sample are listed, as sequenced in a study of T cell responses to AZD1222 COVID-19 vaccine. Using immunoSEQ multiplex PCR, the repertoire was profiled, and TCRdb retains in-frame clones only, with some absent. The repertoire holds roughly 100,000 clones, with more than 90% as singletons. The sample here was peripheral blood, taken on day 0 of AZD1222 vaccination. These receptors all come from an adult in good health.

V usage is TRBV6-4 and J usage is TRBJ2-1, with 10 bases lining up with TRBD2. CDR3 length: 15 residues. Germline V CDR1 and CDR2: MRHNA, SNTAGT. Unmatched junction bases numbered 5, after V lost 0 bases and J lost 9 bases. The CDR3 nucleotides are TGTGCCAGCAGTGACTCGCCGGCTAGCGGGGGTGAGCAGTTCTTC. This translates into CASSDSPASGGEQFF.

This clone was observed a single time. V is TRBV4-3 and J is TRBJ1-3; no clear D gene. The germline gives CDR1 LGHNA, CDR2 YSLEER. Trimming left V 4 bases short and J 0 bases short, with 13 bases between. The CDR3 length is 16 residues. The CDR3 nucleotides read TGCGCCAGCAGCCCTACATCCCAATACTCTGGAAACACCATATATTTT. It encodes CASSPTSQYSGNTIYF.

V gene TRBV6-2 or TRBV6-3 combines with J gene TRBJ1-5, with D perhaps matching TRBD1 (6 bases). The CDR3 has 16 amino acids. The germline V and J ends were trimmed by 0 bases and 6 bases, with 15 bases remaining between them. Per germline, CDR1 MNHEY and CDR2 SVGEGT. The CDR3 sequence: CASSYSGNWGAQPQHF. The CDR3 coding sequence is TGTGCCAGCAGTTACTCAGGGAACTGGGGGGCTCAGCCCCAGCATTTT.

The chain's CDR3 is CATSRAGLLNTEAFF. In DNA form, the CDR3 reads TGTGCCACCAGCAGAGCAGGACTCCTGAACACTGAAGCTTTCTTT. The chain uses TRBV15 and TRBJ1-1; D uncertain. CDR1 and CDR2 (germline): LNHNV, YYDKDF (reference sequence). With 1 base removed from V and 0 bases from J, the gap between germline ends came to 9 bases. The CDR3 is 15 amino acids.

The gene calls are TRBV7-2 and TRBJ1-2; no reliable D call. V was cut by 6 bases and J by 0 bases, with 20 bases left in between. This CDR3 has 17 residues. CDR1 and CDR2 from the germline V gene are SGHTA and FQGNSA. CDR3 in amino acids: CASRGWSEELPNYGYTF. CDR3 in DNA: TGTGCCAGCAGGGGGTGGTCAGAGGAATTACCTAACTATGGCTACACCTTC.

V and J are TRBV28 and TRBJ1-1; TRBD1 might be the D (5 bases). CDR1 is MDHEN, CDR2 SYDVKM, per germline. This CDR3 is 14 amino acids long. Trimming shortened V by 8 bases and J by 5 bases, and 18 bases separated the two germline ends. The CDR3: CASQTTQGWTEAFF. The CDR3 DNA reads TGTGCCAGCCAAACAACTCAGGGCTGGACTGAAGCTTTCTTT.

V and J are TRBV18 and TRBJ2-7; TRBD1 matches at 9 bases. This CDR3 is built from 14 residues. V dropped 3 bases and J dropped 5; count of bases not matched to a gene: 5. Germline V lookup: CDR1 KGHSH, CDR2 LQKENI. In DNA, the CDR3 is TGTGCCAGCTCACCGGGACAGGGACCCCACGAGCAGTACTTC. Its translation: CASSPGQGPHEQYF.

This chain connects TRBV2 to TRBJ2-7; D unresolved. The V end was cut by 1 base, the J end by 5 bases, with 12 bases between. The CDR3 consists of 14 residues. Germline assignment: CDR1 SNHLY and CDR2 FYNNEI. The CDR3 is CASSEVRRIHEQYF. CDR3 nucleotide sequence: TGTGCCAGCAGTGAAGTGCGCAGGATCCACGAGCAGTACTTC.

The V call is TRBV12-5, the J call TRBJ1-1; 9 nucleotides line up with TRBD1. The CDR3 length is 19 residues. Per the germline V gene, CDR1 is LGHNT and CDR2 is FRNRAP. The trim removed 0 bases at V and 6 bases at J, leaving 17 bases unmatched. The CDR3 sequence is CASGLVLVPPGQGISEAFF. In DNA, the CDR3 is TGTGCTAGTGGTTTGGTCCTGGTGCCTCCGGGACAGGGTATTTCTGAAGCTTTCTTT.

CDR3 bases: TGTGCCAGCAGCTTGGGGCCCAACCCGGGGGGAAACACCATATATTTT. Translating it yields CASSLGPNPGGNTIYF. The chain combines TRBV5-6 with TRBJ1-3; D is uncertain. From germline, CDR1 is SGHDT and CDR2 YYEEEE. This CDR3 is 16 amino acids long. V was cut by 0 bases and J by 4 bases, with 14 bases left in between.

The gene calls are TRBV7-2 and TRBJ2-2; no firm D call. Germline CDR1 reads SGHTA; CDR2 reads FQGNSA. The CDR3 length is 15 residues. V lost 5 bases to trimming and J lost 4 bases, with 14 bases between them. The CDR3 DNA reads TGTGCCAGCAGCAATGACGGGCCGATCACCGGGGAGCTGTTTTTT. It is translated as CASSNDGPITGELFF.

In this sample, this clone turned up once. The genes are TRBV28 and TRBJ1-3; D may be TRBD1 (5 bases). The CDR3 is made up of 14 amino acids. In germline, CDR1 is MDHEN, CDR2 SYDVKM. With 4 bases removed from V and 7 bases from J, the gap between germline ends came to 14 bases. CDR3 bases: TGTGCCAGCAGTTCACCCCCACAGGATAACACCATATATTTT. Protein: CASSSPPQDNTIYF.

The CDR3 DNA sequence: TGTGCCAGCAGCGGGGGGATGAGCTCCTACGAGCAGTACTTC. Translation: CASSGGMSSYEQYF. This chain uses TRBV5-6 with TRBJ2-7; the D gene is possibly TRBD2 (6 bases). Trimming stripped 4 bases from V and 0 bases from J, with 11 bases between. Germline CDR1 is SGHDT and CDR2 is YYEEEE. CDR3 size: 14 residues.

The genes are TRBV7-3 and TRBJ2-5; 11 bases map to TRBD1. CDR1 is SGHTA, CDR2 FQGTGA, per germline. There are 16 residues in the CDR3. The V and J ends lost 5 bases and 4 bases, in that order; junction bases with no gene match: 9. This CDR3 is CASSRTGGGMGETQYF. The CDR3 coding sequence is TGTGCCAGCAGCCGGACAGGGGGCGGAATGGGAGAGACCCAGTACTTC.

V is TRBV9 and J is TRBJ2-3, with TRBD2 identical over 8 bases. CDR1 is SGDLS and CDR2 is YYNGEE in the germline V gene. CDR3 length: 15 amino acids. V dropped 4 bases and J dropped 4; count of bases not matched to a gene: 8. The CDR3 coding sequence is TGTGCCAGCAGCCAAAACGGGGGGGCGGCAGATACGCAGTATTTT. This encodes CASSQNGGAADTQYF.

This chain connects TRBV27 to TRBJ2-5; D is perhaps TRBD2 (5 bases). The CDR3 is 15 amino acids. Trimming stripped 3 bases from V and 5 bases from J, with 16 bases between. Germline V lookup: CDR1 MNHEY, CDR2 SMNVEV (reference sequence). CDR3 sequence: CASSLTLVPRETQYF. CDR3 DNA: TGTGCCAGCAGTTTGACACTAGTTCCCCGGGAGACCCAGTACTTC.

Comments on this clone: Other nucleotide sequences in the sample specify the same CDR3. The chain links TRBV18 to TRBJ2-2, with D possibly being TRBD1 (6 bases). The CDR3 covers 16 residues. Trimming removed 3 bases at V and 2 bases at J, with 13 bases between. Per germline, CDR1 KGHSH and CDR2 LQKENI. CDR3 sequence (DNA): TGTGCCAGCTCACCGACCGGGACAATCAACACCGGGGAGCTGTTTTTT. Translation: CASSPTGTINTGELFF.

The chain joins TRBV3-1 (or the pseudogene TRBV3-2) to TRBJ2-7; D possibly uses TRBD1 or TRBD2 (5 bases each). The V end was cut by 5 bases, the J end by 12 bases, with 26 bases between. In germline, CDR1 is LGHDT, CDR2 YNNKEL (reference sequence). The CDR3 has 15 amino acids. CDR3 sequence: CASSWTGTVAGNGYF. In DNA, the CDR3 is TGTGCCAGCAGCTGGACCGGGACGGTAGCAGGGAATGGGTACTTC.

The chain employs TRBV18 and TRBJ1-2; D gene unclear. V was clipped by 1 base and J by 2 bases, with 5 bases between them. Germline assignment: CDR1 KGHSH and CDR2 LQKENI. This CDR3 is built from 13 residues. This CDR3 is CASSPLDNYGYTF. The CDR3 DNA reads TGTGCCAGCTCACCACTGGACAACTATGGCTACACCTTC.

The chain employs TRBV11-2 and TRBJ2-5; tentative D call: TRBD2 (5 bases). There are 15 residues in the CDR3. Germline CDR1 is SGHAT and CDR2 is FQNNGV. V dropped 4 bases and J dropped 5 bases, with 17 bases sitting between them. CDR3 sequence: CASSSPTRGLETQYF. DNA of the CDR3: TGTGCCAGCAGCTCCCCAACTAGAGGGTTGGAGACCCAGTACTTC.

In the case of this clone: Additional DNA sequences in this sample encode the identical CDR3. V gene TRBV19 combines with J gene TRBJ1-5, with D uncertain. The CDR3 spans 12 residues. Germline loops: CDR1 LNHDA, CDR2 SQIVND (reference sequence). Trimming removed 3 bases at V and 6 bases at J, with 6 bases between. In DNA, the CDR3 is TGTGCCAGTAGTATTGGAGTTCAGCCCCAGCATTTT. It yields the protein CASSIGVQPQHF.

The rearrangement links TRBV30 to TRBJ1-5; 9 nucleotides agree with TRBD1. CDR3 size: 15 residues. The germline V gene has CDR1 GTSNPN and CDR2 SVGIG (reference sequence). V shed 1 base, J shed 4 bases, and the junction held 5 bases outside the gene matches. CDR3 bases: TGTGCCTGGAGTGGGTCGGGACAGGGAAATCAGCCCCAGCATTTT. This translates into CAWSGSGQGNQPQHF.

The chain has TRBV21-1 and TRBJ1-4. TRBV21-1 counts as a pseudogene. The CDR3 has 16 residues. The CDR3 coding sequence is TGTGCCAGCAGTCCCTCGAGGGCCGCACTGTACGAAAAACTGTTTTTT. It is translated as CASSPSRAALYEKLFF.

This CDR3 is CAIRGLAKDYGYTF. The CDR3 DNA is TGTGCCATCAGGGGACTAGCAAAGGACTATGGCTACACCTTC. V gene TRBV10-3 combines with J gene TRBJ1-2; weak D call: TRBD1 (5 bases). CDR1 and CDR2 (germline): ENHRY, SYGVKD. The V and J ends lost 6 bases and 3 bases respectively, with 14 bases between them. CDR3 length: 14 residues.

V usage is TRBV9 and J usage is TRBJ2-2; tentative D call: TRBD2 (7 bases). The CDR3 extends over 16 amino acids. The germline CDR1 and CDR2 sequences are SGDLS and YYNGEE. The V and J ends lost 0 bases and 4 bases respectively, with 13 bases between them. CDR3 in DNA: TGTGCCAGCAGCGTAGCGGGGGGCCGCGGCACCGGGGAGCTGTTTTTT. It yields the protein CASSVAGGRGTGELFF.

This chain links TRBV6-2 or TRBV6-3 with TRBJ1-1; 10 positions agree with TRBD1. This CDR3 comprises 14 residues. Germline lookup yields CDR1 MNHEY and CDR2 SVGEGT. J was trimmed by 4 bases and V by 4 bases; bases with no gene match: 3. The CDR3 nucleotides read TGTGCCAGCAGTTGGAGGACAGGGGGCACTGAAGCTTTCTTT. Translation: CASSWRTGGTEAFF.

This chain links TRBV30 with TRBJ2-1; D gene uncertain. Germline CDR1 and CDR2: GTSNPN and SVGIG (reference sequence). V lost 2 bases, J lost 4 bases, and 12 bases lay in between. This CDR3 is 14 amino acids long. The CDR3 nucleotides are TGTGCCTGGAGTCGACGAAGTAGGTACAATGAGCAGTTCTTC. Residues: CAWSRRSRYNEQFF.

The CDR3 loop reads CASSYGTAVSYNSPLHF. The DNA for the CDR3 is TGTGCCAGCAGCTACGGGACAGCAGTTTCCTATAATTCACCCCTCCACTTT. This rearrangement joins TRBV7-2 to TRBJ1-6; 7 bases agree with TRBD1. The CDR3 runs 17 residues. The germline V gene encodes CDR1 SGHTA and CDR2 FQGNSA. V trimming: 4 bases; J trimming: 1 base; junction bases outside the gene matches: 7.

The V call is TRBV27, the J call TRBJ1-5, with D uncertain. V was cut by 4 bases and J by 7 bases, with 11 bases left in between. The CDR3 consists of 13 residues. Germline CDR1 MNHEY, CDR2 SMNVEV (reference sequence). The CDR3 DNA follows: TGTGCCAGCAGTTCCGCCTGGTGGCAGCCCCAGCATTTT. Its translation is CASSSAWWQPQHF.

This chain links TRBV6-5 with TRBJ1-5, with 8 bases that match TRBD1. The CDR3 has 13 residues. The germline CDR1 and CDR2 sequences are MNHEY and SVGAGI. V dropped 5 bases and J dropped 5; count of bases not matched to a gene: 2. This CDR3 is CASSRTGYQPQHF. For the CDR3, the DNA is TGTGCCAGCAGTCGGACAGGGTATCAGCCCCAGCATTTT.

The chain recombines TRBV3-1 (or the pseudogene TRBV3-2) with TRBJ1-1, with D possibly being TRBD1 (5 bases). CDR1 and CDR2 from the germline V gene are LGHDT and YNNKEL (reference sequence). The CDR3 is made up of 20 amino acids. V was pared by 0 bases and J by 1 base, with 24 bases between. CDR3 in amino acids: CASSQDSPPLGGVANTEAFF. In DNA form, the CDR3 reads TGTGCCAGCAGCCAAGATAGTCCCCCCCTCGGGGGGGTTGCGAACACTGAAGCTTTCTTT.

The rearrangement links TRBV6-4 to TRBJ2-7, with D possibly being TRBD1 (8 bases). Trimming stripped 7 bases from V and 0 bases from J, with 19 bases between. Germline-derived CDR1 and CDR2 are MRHNA and SNTAGT. CDR3 length: 16 residues. CDR3: CASMNRGGALSYEQYF. The CDR3 bases are TGTGCCAGCATGAACAGGGGGGGTGCCCTCTCCTACGAGCAGTACTTC.